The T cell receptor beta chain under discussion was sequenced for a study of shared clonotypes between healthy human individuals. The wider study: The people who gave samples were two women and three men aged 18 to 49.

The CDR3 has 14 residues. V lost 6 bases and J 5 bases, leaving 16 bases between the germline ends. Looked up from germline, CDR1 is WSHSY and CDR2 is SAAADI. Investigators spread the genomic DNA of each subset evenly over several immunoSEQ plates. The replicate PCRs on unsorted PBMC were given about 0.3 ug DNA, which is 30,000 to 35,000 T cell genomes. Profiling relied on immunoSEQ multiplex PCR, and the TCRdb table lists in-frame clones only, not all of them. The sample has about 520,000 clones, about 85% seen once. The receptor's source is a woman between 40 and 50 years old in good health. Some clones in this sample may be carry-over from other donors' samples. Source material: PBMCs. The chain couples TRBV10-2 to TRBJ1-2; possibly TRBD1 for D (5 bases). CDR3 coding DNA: TGCGCCAGCAGCGGAGTCAGGGTTGGGTATGGCTACACCTTC. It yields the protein CASSGVRVGYGYTF.